The source of this T cell receptor (beta chain) is a study of T cell responses to AZD1222 COVID-19 vaccine. To note about this clone: Its antigen remains unknown.

TCRdb's copy holds only in-frame clones and misses some; the assay was immunoSEQ multiplex PCR. Altogether 150,000 to 200,000 clones are present, roughly 92% being singletons, with the ten largest covering 3.6%. Study outcomes and limitations: After the peak T cell response, and only then, were repertoires sampled. The breadth and depth of Spike-specific TCRs increased once two AZD1222 doses had been given. The number of AZD1222 recipients seropositive at baseline was only 5 to 7. Donors were chiefly white British, with a greater number of females, and clonal diversity was perhaps underestimated.

This sample comprised peripheral blood, obtained 28 days after the second dose of the MenACWY control vaccine. This clonotype was obtained from an adult who received the MenACWY meningococcal vaccine as a control.

The CDR3 DNA reads TGTGCCACCAGTGTAGGTTACAATGAGCAGTTCTTC. Protein sequence: CATSVGYNEQFF. The rearrangement links TRBV24-1 to TRBJ2-1; the D is unclear. The length of the CDR3 is 12 residues. The V end was cut by 5 bases, the J end by 4 bases, with 5 bases between. CDR1 is KGHDR and CDR2 is SFDVKD in the germline V gene.